There are many counts of the clone carrying this T cell receptor beta chain. A sample-barcoded 5' primer and a J-beta primer mix were used in a second PCR of roughly 6 to 11 cycles. TCRdb redid the calling of the 5' RACE reads with MiXCR, one entry per CDR3 protein. The sample has around 870,000 distinct CDR3 sequences, 29% seen once. This CDR3 is built from 15 residues. The V gene end was trimmed by 5 bases and the J gene end by 5 bases; junction bases not matched to a gene: 9. Germline CDR1 and CDR2: MNHEY and SVGEGT. This sample was included in a study of blood T cells in healthy people across ages.

The sequence came from an elderly woman in good health. This chain joins TRBV6-2 or TRBV6-3 and TRBJ2-7; TRBD1 matches 10 bases. Sequencing input: blood. The CDR3: CASSNNRQGANEQYF. Written as DNA, the CDR3 is TGTGCCAGCAGTAACAACCGACAGGGGGCGAACGAGCAGTACTTC.